This paragraph covers one T cell receptor beta chain sequence. The sample has other DNA sequences that encode this CDR3 too. The CDR3 loop spans 13 amino acids. CDR1 and CDR2 from the germline V gene are SNHLY and FYNNEI. V dropped 6 bases and J dropped 2 bases, with 10 bases sitting between them. These data are taken from a study of blood T cell repertoires in COVID-19. Study background: Donors in the United States, Italy and Spain gave samples during acute or convalescent COVID-19. PBMCs, B-cell-depleted T cells, or T cells were the source of the cDNA or gDNA that made up the material.

Repertoires were generated with immunoSEQ multiplex PCR, while TCRdb's copy carries only in-frame clones and drops some. Seen here are about 270,000 clones, roughly 85% observed once, and the top ten hold around 9.8%. Participants, about 18 to 89 years old, spanned around 25 US areas. Participants were placed into cohorts based on the clinical history they reported. The sequenced material came from PBMCs or T cells enriched from blood (not recorded which). The gene calls are TRBV2 and TRBJ1-2; a possible D gene is TRBD1 (6 bases). This sequence originates from a woman aged 45-59 years with acute COVID-19. The CDR3 sequence: CASSATGNYGYTF. CDR3 DNA: TGTGCCAGCAGCGCTACAGGGAACTATGGCTACACCTTC.